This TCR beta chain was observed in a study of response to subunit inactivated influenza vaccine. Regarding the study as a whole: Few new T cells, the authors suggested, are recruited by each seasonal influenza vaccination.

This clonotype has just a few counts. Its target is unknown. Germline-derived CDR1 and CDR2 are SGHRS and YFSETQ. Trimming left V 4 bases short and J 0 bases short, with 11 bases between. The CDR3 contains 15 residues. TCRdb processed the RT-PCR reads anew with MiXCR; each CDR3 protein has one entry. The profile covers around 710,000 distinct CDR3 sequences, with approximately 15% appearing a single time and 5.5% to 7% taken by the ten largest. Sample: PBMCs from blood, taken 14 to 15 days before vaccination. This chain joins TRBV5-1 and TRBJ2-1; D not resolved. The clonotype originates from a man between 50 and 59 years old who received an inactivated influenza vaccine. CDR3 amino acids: CASSPDWGSYNEQFF. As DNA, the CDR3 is TGCGCCAGCAGCCCTGACTGGGGCTCCTACAATGAGCAGTTCTTC.